A single sample is the source of the 9 T cell receptor beta chains below, sequenced in a study of blood T cell repertoires in COVID-19. Profiled with immunoSEQ multiplex PCR; TCRdb holds only in-frame clones, not every one. The sample yields 90,000 to 100,000 clones, about 87% seen once. The sequenced sample consisted of peripheral blood. These receptors all come from a human donor in a cohort sampled during active COVID-19.

This rearrangement joins TRBV7-8 to TRBJ1-4; perhaps TRBD1 as D (6 bases). There are 12 residues in the CDR3. The germline CDR1 and CDR2 sequences are SGHVS and FQNEAQ. Trimming stripped 5 bases from V and 7 bases from J, with 8 bases between. CDR3 bases: TGTGCCAGCAGCCTCAGGGGTGAAAAACTGTTTTTT. Protein product: CASSLRGEKLFF. The variable domain in full, with the rest retrieved from reference TRBV7-8 and TRBJ1-4, is GAGVSQSPRYKVAKRGQDVALRCDPISGHVSLFWYQQALGQGPEFLTYFQNEAQLDKSGLPSDRFFAERPEGSVSTLKIQRTQQEDSAVYLCASSLRGEKLFFGSGTQLSVL.

This chain uses TRBV7-9 with TRBJ1-2; 12 nucleotides align to TRBD1. Germline CDR1 and CDR2: SEHNR and FQNEAQ (reference sequence). This CDR3 has 17 amino acids. Trimming removed 5 bases from V and 4 bases from J; junction bases left unmatched: 11. This CDR3 is CASSPGTGGNLGYGYTF. CDR3 bases: TGTGCCAGCAGCCCCGGGACAGGGGGCAATCTTGGCTATGGCTACACCTTC.

The V call is TRBV13, the J call TRBJ1-3; the match to TRBD1 covers 7 bases. The CDR3 totals 15 residues. CDR1 PRHDT and CDR2 FYEKMQ come from the germline V gene (reference sequence). The V gene end was trimmed by 5 bases and the J gene end by 0 bases; junction bases not matched to a gene: 4. The CDR3 region has the DNA TGTGCCAGCAGCCCAGACAGGGCCTCTGGAAACACCATATATTTT. Its protein product is CASSPDRASGNTIYF.

The chain couples TRBV18 to TRBJ1-4, with 9 nucleotides matching TRBD1. This CDR3 has 14 amino acids. With V trimmed by 5 bases and J by 5 bases, 3 bases remained unmatched. Germline lookup yields CDR1 KGHSH and CDR2 LQKENI. CDR3 residues: CASSDDRGNEKLFF. The CDR3 DNA reads TGTGCCAGCTCAGATGACAGGGGGAATGAAAAACTGTTTTTT.

A single count supports this clone. The chain uses TRBV28 and TRBJ2-4, with 12 bases matching TRBD2. Germline V lookup: CDR1 MDHEN, CDR2 SYDVKM. CDR3 size: 21 residues. Trimming cost V 2 bases and J 0 bases; bases outside gene matches: 14. The CDR3 sequence: CASSLQGVTSGSLLAKNIQYF. CDR3 bases: TGTGCCAGCAGTTTACAGGGGGTGACTAGCGGGAGTCTTCTAGCCAAAAACATTCAGTACTTC.

V usage is TRBV19 and J usage is TRBJ2-7; 10 bases fit TRBD1. Germline V gene sequence: CDR1 LNHDA, CDR2 SQIVND (reference sequence). The junction had 5 bases not matched to a gene; V was cut back by 5 bases and J by 1 base. The CDR3 consists of 15 residues. CDR3 DNA: TGTGCCAGTAGTTCGACAGGGGGCCGGTCCTACGAGCAGTACTTC. Protein: CASSSTGGRSYEQYF.

This rearrangement joins TRBV19 to TRBJ1-5; 8 bases are shared with TRBD1. Germline CDR1 and CDR2: LNHDA and SQIVND (reference sequence). This CDR3 spans 17 amino acids. The V and J ends lost 3 bases and 3 bases, in that order; junction bases with no gene match: 10. The CDR3 sequence: CASSMHKTGAYNQPQHF. DNA for the CDR3: TGTGCCAGTAGTATGCACAAGACAGGGGCCTACAATCAGCCCCAGCATTTT.

CDR3: CAWSGDSSYGYTF. The DNA of the CDR3 is TGTGCCTGGAGTGGGGACAGTAGCTATGGCTACACCTTC. This sequence joins TRBV30 and TRBJ1-2, with 7 positions matching TRBD1. Germline loops: CDR1 GTSNPN, CDR2 SVGIG (reference sequence). CDR3 length: 13 amino acids. After removal of 1 base from V and 4 bases from J, the junction contained 3 bases not matched to a gene. Filled out from reference TRBV30 and TRBJ1-2, the complete variable domain reads SQTIHQWPATLVQPVGSPLSLECTVEGTSNPNLYWYRQAAGRGLQLLFYSVGIGQISSEVPQNLSASRPQDRQFILSSKKLLLSDSGFYLCAWSGDSSYGYTFGSGTRLTVV.

This clone was observed a single time. V is TRBV6-2 or TRBV6-3 and J is TRBJ2-7; maybe TRBD2 (6 bases). The CDR3 covers 17 residues. Trimming left V 2 bases short and J 0 bases short, with 17 bases between. Germline V gene data show CDR1 as MNHEY and CDR2 as SVGEGT. The CDR3 sequence: CASSYGGLGDFSYEQYF. In DNA form, the CDR3 reads TGTGCCAGCAGTTACGGCGGATTGGGGGACTTCTCCTACGAGCAGTACTTC.